This T cell receptor (beta chain) was sequenced in a study of blood T cell repertoires in COVID-19. Study details: Samples came from the United States, Italy and Spain, spanning acute and convalescent COVID-19.

Data came from immunoSEQ multiplex PCR; TCRdb stores just in-frame clones and leaves some out. This sample has fewer than 250,000 clones, with around 85% found just once. CDR3 length: 17 amino acids. V shed 0 bases and J shed 0 bases, with 12 bases lying between them. Germline assignment: CDR1 SGDLS and CDR2 YYNGEE. Sequencing used PBMCs or T cells enriched from blood (not recorded which). V is TRBV9 and J is TRBJ2-2; D uncertain. This TCR derives from a woman aged 40 to 55 with acute COVID-19. CDR3 in DNA: TGTGCCAGCAGCGTAGACGTCAGTGTGACGAACACCGGGGAGCTGTTTTTT. It yields the protein CASSVDVSVTNTGELFF.